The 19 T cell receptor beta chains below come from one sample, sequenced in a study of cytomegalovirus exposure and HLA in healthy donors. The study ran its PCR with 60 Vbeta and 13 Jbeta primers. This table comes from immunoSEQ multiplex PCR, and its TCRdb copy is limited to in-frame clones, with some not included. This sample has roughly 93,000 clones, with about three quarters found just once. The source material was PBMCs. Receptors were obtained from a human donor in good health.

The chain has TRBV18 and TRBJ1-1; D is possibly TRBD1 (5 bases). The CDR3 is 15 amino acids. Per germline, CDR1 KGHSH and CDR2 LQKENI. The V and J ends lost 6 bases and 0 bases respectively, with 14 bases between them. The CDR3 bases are TGTGCCAGCTCTTTCAGGGAACCAATGAACACTGAAGCTTTCTTT. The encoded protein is CASSFREPMNTEAFF.

CDR3 protein: CASSQYSSPPRGYTF. The CDR3 coding sequence is TGTGCCAGCAGCCAATATTCGAGTCCCCCCCGGGGCTACACCTTC. This chain uses TRBV14 with TRBJ1-2; unclear D gene. Looked up from germline, CDR1 is SGHDN and CDR2 is FVKESK. The ends were cut back, 2 bases at V and 8 bases at J, with 18 bases in the middle. The CDR3 runs to 15 residues.

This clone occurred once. The CDR3 DNA sequence: TGTGCCAGCTCACCATCCGGACAGGGACAGGGCGAGCAGTACTTC. It specifies CASSPSGQGQGEQYF. The V call is TRBV18, the J call TRBJ2-5; 9 bases line up with TRBD1. The assigned J gene may be wrong: the sequence end matches TRBJ2-7 better. This CDR3 comprises 15 residues. Germline-derived CDR1 and CDR2 are KGHSH and LQKENI.

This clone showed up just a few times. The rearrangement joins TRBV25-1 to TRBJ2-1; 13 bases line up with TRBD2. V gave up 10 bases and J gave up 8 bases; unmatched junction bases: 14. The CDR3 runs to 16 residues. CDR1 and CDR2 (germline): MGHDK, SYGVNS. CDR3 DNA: TGTGCCACCGGGACTAGCGGGATTAGCGTTAAGGATGAGCAGTTCTTC. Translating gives CATGTSGISVKDEQFF.

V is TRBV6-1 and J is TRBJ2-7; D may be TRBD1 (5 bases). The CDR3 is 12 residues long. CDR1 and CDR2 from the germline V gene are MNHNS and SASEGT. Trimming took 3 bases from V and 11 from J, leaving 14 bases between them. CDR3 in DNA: TGTGCCAGCAGTGATCCCAGGGAAGTGGAGTACTTC. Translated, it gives CASSDPREVEYF.

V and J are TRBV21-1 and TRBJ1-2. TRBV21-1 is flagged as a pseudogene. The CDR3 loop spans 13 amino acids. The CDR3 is CASSKPSEGGYTF. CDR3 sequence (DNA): TGTGCCAGCAGCAAACCATCCGAGGGTGGCTACACCTTC.

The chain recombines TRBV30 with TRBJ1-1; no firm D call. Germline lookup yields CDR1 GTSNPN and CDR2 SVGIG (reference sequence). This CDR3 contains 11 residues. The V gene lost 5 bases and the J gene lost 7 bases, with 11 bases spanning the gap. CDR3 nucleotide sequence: TGTGCCTGGGGGCCCGGGGATGAAGCTTTCTTT. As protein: CAWGPGDEAFF.

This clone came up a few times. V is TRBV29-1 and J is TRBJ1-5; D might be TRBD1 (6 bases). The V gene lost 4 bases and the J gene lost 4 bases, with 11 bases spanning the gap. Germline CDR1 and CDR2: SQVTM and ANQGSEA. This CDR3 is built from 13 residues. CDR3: CSVVGQPNQPQHF. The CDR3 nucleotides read TGCAGCGTTGTTGGACAGCCTAATCAGCCCCAGCATTTT. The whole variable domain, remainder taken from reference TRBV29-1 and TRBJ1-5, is SAVISQKPSRDICQRGTSLTIQCQVDSQVTMMFWYRQQPGQSLTLIATANQGSEATYESGFVIDKFPISRPNLTFSTLTVSNMSPEDSSIYLCSVVGQPNQPQHFGDGTRLSIL.

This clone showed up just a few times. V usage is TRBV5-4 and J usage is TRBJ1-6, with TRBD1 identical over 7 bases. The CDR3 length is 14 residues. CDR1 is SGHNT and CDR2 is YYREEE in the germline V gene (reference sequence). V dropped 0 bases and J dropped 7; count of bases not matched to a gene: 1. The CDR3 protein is CASSLGQGNSPLHF. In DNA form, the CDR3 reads TGTGCCAGCAGCTTGGGACAGGGAAATTCACCCCTCCACTTT.

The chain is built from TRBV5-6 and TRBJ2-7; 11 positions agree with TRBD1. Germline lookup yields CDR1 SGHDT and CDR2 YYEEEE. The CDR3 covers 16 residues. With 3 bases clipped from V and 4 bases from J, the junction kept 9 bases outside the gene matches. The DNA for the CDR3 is TGTGCCAGCAGCTCCCTACTGGGGACAGGGGGATACGAGCAGTACTTC. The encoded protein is CASSSLLGTGGYEQYF.

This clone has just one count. This CDR3 is CASSLGGREGLEYF. CDR3 DNA: TGTGCCAGCAGCTTAGGTGGCAGGGAAGGTCTCGAGTACTTC. This chain joins TRBV7-8 and TRBJ2-7, with D possibly matching TRBD1 (5 bases). The CDR3 has 14 amino acids. The germline V and J ends were trimmed by 1 base and 11 bases, with 18 bases remaining between them. Germline CDR1 is SGHVS and CDR2 is FQNEAQ.

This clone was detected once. Here the CDR3 reads CASSPNRGNYGYTF. CDR3 in DNA: TGTGCCAGCAGTCCGAACAGGGGGAACTATGGCTACACCTTC. The chain couples TRBV6-4 to TRBJ1-2, with 8 bases aligning to TRBD1. The germline V gene encodes CDR1 MRHNA and CDR2 SNTAGT. Trimming cost V 5 bases and J 2 bases; bases outside gene matches: 4. The CDR3 sequence is 14 residues long.

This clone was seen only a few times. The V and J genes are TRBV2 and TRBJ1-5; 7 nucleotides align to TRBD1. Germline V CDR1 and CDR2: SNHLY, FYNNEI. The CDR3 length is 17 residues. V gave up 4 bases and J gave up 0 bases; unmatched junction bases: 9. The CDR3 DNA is TGTGCCAGCAGTGCTTCCGAAGGGGGCTATAGCAATCAGCCCCAGCATTTT. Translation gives CASSASEGGYSNQPQHF.

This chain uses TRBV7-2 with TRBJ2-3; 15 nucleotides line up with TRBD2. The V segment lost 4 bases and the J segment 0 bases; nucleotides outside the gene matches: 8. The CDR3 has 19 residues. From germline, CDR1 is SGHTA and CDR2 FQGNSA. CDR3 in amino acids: CASSSHPGLAGGSTDTQYF. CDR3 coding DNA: TGTGCCAGCAGCTCCCATCCGGGACTAGCGGGAGGTAGCACAGATACGCAGTATTTT.

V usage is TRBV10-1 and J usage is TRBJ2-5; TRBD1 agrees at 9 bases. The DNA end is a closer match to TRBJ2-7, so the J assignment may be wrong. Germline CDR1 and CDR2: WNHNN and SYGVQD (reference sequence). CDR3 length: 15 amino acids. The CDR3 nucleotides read TGCGCCAGCAGTGAAGGGACAGGGAACTCCTACGAGCAGTACTTC. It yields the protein CASSEGTGNSYEQYF.

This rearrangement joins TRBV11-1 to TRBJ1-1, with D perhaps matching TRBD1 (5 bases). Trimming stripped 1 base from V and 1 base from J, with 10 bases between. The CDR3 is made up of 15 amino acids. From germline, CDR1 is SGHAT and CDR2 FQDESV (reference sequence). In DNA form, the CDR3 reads TGTGCCAGCAGCTTAGATAGCCAGGGGAACACTGAAGCTTTCTTT. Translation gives CASSLDSQGNTEAFF.

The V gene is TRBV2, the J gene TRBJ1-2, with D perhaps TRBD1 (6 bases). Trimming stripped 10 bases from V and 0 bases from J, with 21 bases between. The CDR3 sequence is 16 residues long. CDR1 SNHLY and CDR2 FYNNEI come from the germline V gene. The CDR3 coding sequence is TGTGCCATGCGTCCTCGGACAGATTCGTCTAACTATGGCTACACCTTC. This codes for CAMRPRTDSSNYGYTF.

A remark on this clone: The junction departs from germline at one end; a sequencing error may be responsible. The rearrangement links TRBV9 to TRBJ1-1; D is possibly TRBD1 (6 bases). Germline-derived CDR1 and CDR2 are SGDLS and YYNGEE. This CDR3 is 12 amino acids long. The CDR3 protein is CASSVVGGSPRF. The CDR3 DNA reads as TGTGCCAGCAGCGTAGTAGGGGGTTCCCCGCGTTTT.

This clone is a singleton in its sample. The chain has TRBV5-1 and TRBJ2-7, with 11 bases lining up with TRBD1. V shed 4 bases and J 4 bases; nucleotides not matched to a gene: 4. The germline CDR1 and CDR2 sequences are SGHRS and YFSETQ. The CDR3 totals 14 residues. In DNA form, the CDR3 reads TGCGCCAGCAGCACGGGGACAGGGGGTTACGAGCAGTACTTC. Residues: CASSTGTGGYEQYF.